This T cell receptor (beta chain) was profiled in a study of blood T cell repertoires in COVID-19. Sequenced by immunoSEQ multiplex PCR; TCRdb stores in-frame clones only, minus some. The sample carries 55,000 to 70,000 clones, 86% recorded once. This CDR3 has 16 residues. With 0 bases removed from V and 3 bases from J, the gap between germline ends came to 15 bases. Germline V lookup: CDR1 SGDLS, CDR2 YYNGEE. This chain joins TRBV9 and TRBJ2-5, with D possibly being TRBD2 (6 bases). The sequenced sample consisted of peripheral blood. This TCR was sampled from a man aged 50 to 59 with acute or convalescent COVID-19. CDR3 DNA sequence: TGTGCCAGCAGCGTAGGCGTAGCGGAGCCAGAAGAGACCCAGTACTTC. This sequence encodes CASSVGVAEPEETQYF.